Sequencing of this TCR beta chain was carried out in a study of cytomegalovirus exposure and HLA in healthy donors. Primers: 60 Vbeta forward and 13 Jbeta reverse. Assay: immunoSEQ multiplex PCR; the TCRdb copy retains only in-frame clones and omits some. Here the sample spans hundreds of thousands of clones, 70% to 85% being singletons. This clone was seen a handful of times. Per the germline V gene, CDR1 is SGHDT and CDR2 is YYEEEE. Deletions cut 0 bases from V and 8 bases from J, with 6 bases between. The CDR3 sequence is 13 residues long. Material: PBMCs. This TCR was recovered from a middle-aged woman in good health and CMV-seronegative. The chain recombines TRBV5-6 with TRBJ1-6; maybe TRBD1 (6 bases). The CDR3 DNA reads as TGTGCCAGCAGCTTGGCAGGGGATTCACCCCTCCACTTT. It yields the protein CASSLAGDSPLHF.